The 27 T cell receptor beta chains below were found in one sample sequenced in a study of CD8 T cells in Susac syndrome. The authors reverse transcribed roughly 0.5 to 1 ug RNA with random hexamers. TCRdb passed the immunoSEQ multiplex PCR reads through MiXCR, listing each CDR3 protein once. The sample yields over 100,000 distinct CDR3 sequences, less than 97% seen once. Sequencing was performed on CD4+ T cells from PBMCs. The receptors originated from a human donor in good health.

The CDR3 DNA reads TGCAGTGCTAGCCCCCTTACCGGGACAGGGGGCGATGGCTACACCTTC. It is translated as CSASPLTGTGGDGYTF. J is TRBJ1-2 and V is TRBV20-1; TRBD1 aligns across 12 bases. V was clipped by 3 bases and J by 6 bases; unmatched bases: 11. The CDR3 has 16 amino acids. Germline V CDR1 and CDR2: DFQATT, SNEGSKA (reference sequence).

The chain couples TRBV13 to TRBJ2-5; D perhaps matches TRBD1 (6 bases). Germline lookup yields CDR1 PRHDT and CDR2 FYEKMQ (reference sequence). This CDR3 has 15 residues. The V end lost 3 bases, the J end lost 0 bases, and 11 bases lay between the germline ends. In DNA form, the CDR3 reads TGTGCCAGCAGCTTTCGTAGGGGGTACCAAGAGACCCAGTACTTC. Protein: CASSFRRGYQETQYF.

The chain couples TRBV6-1 to TRBJ2-1, with 8 bases matching TRBD2. In germline, CDR1 is MNHNS, CDR2 SASEGT. The CDR3 spans 16 residues. The trim removed 7 bases at V and 6 bases at J, leaving 14 bases unmatched. CDR3 DNA sequence: TGTGCCAGCAAGCCTTACCTCGGCCGGGGGGGCAATGAGCAGTTCTTC. Translated: CASKPYLGRGGNEQFF.

Only one count was recorded for this clonotype. The chain couples TRBV9 to TRBJ2-5; a weak D match, TRBD2 (5 bases). CDR1 and CDR2 (germline): SGDLS, YYNGEE. V was trimmed by 0 bases and J by 1 base, leaving 13 bases between them. The CDR3 extends over 16 amino acids. The CDR3 reads CASSVAAGLTQETQYF. In nucleotides, the CDR3 is TGTGCCAGCAGCGTAGCCGCGGGCCTCACCCAAGAGACCCAGTACTTC.

The gene calls are TRBV30 and TRBJ2-3; D unresolved. From germline, CDR1 is GTSNPN and CDR2 SVGIG (reference sequence). This CDR3 contains 12 residues. V lost 0 bases and J 4 bases, leaving 5 bases between the germline ends. In nucleotides, the CDR3 is TGTGCCTGGAGTGTCTGGGCAGATACGCAGTATTTT. Protein product: CAWSVWADTQYF.

The CDR3 spells CASSLVQGYYEQYF. The CDR3 DNA sequence: TGTGCCAGCAGCTTAGTTCAGGGCTACTACGAGCAGTACTTC. The V and J genes are TRBV7-8 and TRBJ2-7, with TRBD1 as a possible D gene (5 bases). The germline V gene encodes CDR1 SGHVS and CDR2 FQNEAQ. The CDR3 totals 14 residues. V dropped 1 base and J dropped 3 bases, with 10 bases sitting between them.

V and J are TRBV18 and TRBJ2-7; 10 nucleotides agree with TRBD1. The V gene's germline CDR1 is KGHSH and CDR2 LQKENI. This CDR3 has 14 amino acids. The junction had 7 bases not matched to a gene; V was cut back by 6 bases and J by 5 bases. In nucleotides, the CDR3 is TGTGCCAGCTCGCCCGGGACAGGGGCCGACGAGCAGTACTTC. As protein: CASSPGTGADEQYF.

The CDR3 reads CSVARDDTDTQYF. DNA for the CDR3: TGCAGCGTTGCCCGGGACGACACAGATACGCAGTATTTT. The V and J genes are TRBV29-1 and TRBJ2-3; D is tentatively TRBD1 or TRBD2 (5 bases each). The CDR3 is made up of 13 amino acids. V was clipped by 4 bases and J by 2 bases, with 10 bases between them. In germline, CDR1 is SQVTM, CDR2 ANQGSEA.

The chain couples TRBV18 to TRBJ1-1; maybe TRBD1 (6 bases). Germline V gives CDR1 KGHSH, CDR2 LQKENI. The CDR3 contains 13 residues. Deletions cut 4 bases from V and 4 bases from J, with 10 bases between. CDR3 nucleotides: TGTGCCAGCTCACGTGAGGGGGGCACTGAAGCTTTCTTT. Residues: CASSREGGTEAFF.

The chain has TRBV29-1 and TRBJ2-7, with TRBD2 matching 9 bases. Trimming removed 6 bases from V and 3 bases from J; junction bases left unmatched: 3. The CDR3 contains 12 residues. Germline V gives CDR1 SQVTM, CDR2 ANQGSEA. CDR3 nucleotides: TGCAGCGTCGCGACTAGCGGCTACGAGCAGTACTTC. It codes for CSVATSGYEQYF.

This sequence joins TRBV20-1 and TRBJ2-3; TRBD1 is a possible D gene (6 bases). CDR3 length: 14 amino acids. V was trimmed by 4 bases and J by 2 bases, leaving 13 bases between them. Germline values: CDR1 DFQATT, CDR2 SNEGSKA (reference sequence). CDR3 loop: CSAKTGFNTDTQYF. In nucleotides, the CDR3 is TGCAGTGCTAAGACAGGTTTCAACACAGATACGCAGTATTTT.

The chain has TRBV20-1 and TRBJ1-2; 7 nucleotides line up with TRBD1. The CDR3 consists of 13 residues. Germline V CDR1 and CDR2: DFQATT, SNEGSKA (reference sequence). The trim removed 3 bases at V and 5 bases at J, leaving 6 bases unmatched. The CDR3 is CSASYRGDYGYTF. The DNA of the CDR3 is TGCAGTGCTAGTTACAGGGGTGATTATGGCTACACCTTC.

The chain uses TRBV29-1 and TRBJ2-3; 14 bases align to TRBD2. The CDR3 is made up of 17 amino acids. J gave up 1 base and V 5 bases, and 8 bases lay outside the gene matches. Germline-derived CDR1 and CDR2 are SQVTM and ANQGSEA. CDR3 bases: TGCAGCGTTCAAGGACTAGCGGGGGGCCGGGGCACAGATACGCAGTATTTT. Protein product: CSVQGLAGGRGTDTQYF.

V usage is TRBV6-6 and J usage is TRBJ2-7; no definite D call. Germline-derived CDR1 and CDR2 are MNHNY and SVGAGI (reference sequence). This CDR3 has 13 amino acids. V lost 2 bases, J lost 2 bases, and 7 bases lay in between. The CDR3 DNA is TGTGCCAGCAGTTACGTTACTACCTACGAGCAGTACTTC. Its translation is CASSYVTTYEQYF.

V gene TRBV6-1 combines with J gene TRBJ1-5; TRBD1 matches at 9 bases. Germline CDR1 is MNHNS and CDR2 is SASEGT. V gave up 5 bases and J gave up 7 bases; unmatched junction bases: 12. The CDR3 contains 16 residues. The CDR3: CASSRSWTGAKQPQHF. The CDR3 region has the DNA TGTGCCAGCAGTCGATCCTGGACAGGGGCTAAGCAGCCCCAGCATTTT.

The chain is built from TRBV29-1 and TRBJ1-2; TRBD1 aligns across 8 bases. This CDR3 comprises 13 residues. Trimming removed 3 bases from V and 4 bases from J; junction bases left unmatched: 4. Germline V gives CDR1 SQVTM, CDR2 ANQGSEA. CDR3 amino acids: CSVEGQASYGYTF. The DNA for the CDR3 is TGCAGCGTTGAGGGACAGGCTAGCTATGGCTACACCTTC.

The chain has TRBV12-3 or TRBV12-4 and TRBJ2-3; 7 nucleotides agree with TRBD2. V trimming: 3 bases; J trimming: 4 bases; junction bases outside the gene matches: 7. The CDR3 is made up of 15 amino acids. CDR3 sequence reads: CASSFGAGEADTQYF. Here the CDR3 DNA reads TGTGCCAGCAGTTTTGGCGCGGGGGAGGCAGATACGCAGTATTTT.

The chain has TRBV6-5 and TRBJ2-3; 7 bases map to TRBD2. J was trimmed by 0 bases and V by 3 bases; bases with no gene match: 3. CDR3 length: 15 residues. Germline lookup yields CDR1 MNHEY and CDR2 SVGAGI. In DNA form, the CDR3 reads TGTGCCAGCAGTTATAAGCGGGGAAGCACAGATACGCAGTATTTT. Translated: CASSYKRGSTDTQYF.

The V and J genes are TRBV7-2 and TRBJ2-4; D is tentatively TRBD1 or TRBD2 (6 bases each). CDR1 SGHTA and CDR2 FQGNSA come from the germline V gene. This CDR3 is built from 13 residues. V dropped 3 bases and J dropped 7 bases, with 10 bases sitting between them. The CDR3 loop reads CASSFGGLNIQYF. The CDR3 coding sequence is TGTGCCAGCAGCTTTGGGGGGCTGAACATTCAGTACTTC. Together with reference TRBV7-2 and TRBJ2-4, the CDR3 gives the full variable domain: GAGVSQSPSNKVTEKGKDVELRCDPISGHTALYWYRQSLGQGLEFLIYFQGNSAPDKSGLPSDRFSAERTGGSVSTLTIQRTQQEDSAVYLCASSFGGLNIQYFGAGTRLSVL.

This clonotype was seen just once. The V and J genes are TRBV3-1 and TRBJ2-5; D gene unclear. V shed 0 bases and J shed 1 base, with 12 bases lying between them. The CDR3 runs 16 residues. Germline V gene lookup returns CDR1 LGHDT and CDR2 YNNKEL (reference sequence). The CDR3 nucleotides read TGTGCCAGCAGCCAAGATTACTCGACCGCCCAAGAGACCCAGTACTTC. Protein: CASSQDYSTAQETQYF.

The chain has TRBV5-1 and TRBJ2-5; TRBD2 aligns across 9 bases. The CDR3 has 15 residues. V shed 0 bases and J 7 bases; nucleotides not matched to a gene: 7. Germline V lookup: CDR1 SGHRS, CDR2 YFSETQ. CDR3 loop: CASSLELAGVATQYF. CDR3 in DNA: TGCGCCAGCAGCTTGGAATTAGCGGGAGTTGCGACCCAGTACTTC.

The chain links TRBV24-1 to TRBJ2-1, with 11 bases aligning to TRBD2. CDR1 KGHDR and CDR2 SFDVKD come from the germline V gene. The length of the CDR3 is 18 residues. V was clipped by 3 bases and J by 4 bases; unmatched bases: 10. The CDR3 DNA reads TGTGCCACCAGTGATAGGCGTAGCGGGAGGGGAGAATACAATGAGCAGTTCTTC. This encodes CATSDRRSGRGEYNEQFF.

The chain combines TRBV12-3 or TRBV12-4 with TRBJ2-6, with a weak D call TRBD2 (7 bases). The length of the CDR3 is 17 residues. V gave up 4 bases and J gave up 4 bases, with 17 bases separating them. The CDR3 loop reads CASSSRGGSSGANVLTF. CDR3 nucleotides: TGTGCCAGCAGTTCGAGGGGGGGCTCGTCAGGGGCCAACGTCCTGACTTTC.

J is TRBJ2-1 and V is TRBV29-1; TRBD2 matches 15 bases. V shed 6 bases and J 0 bases; nucleotides not matched to a gene: 6. The CDR3 length is 17 residues. Germline V gene lookup returns CDR1 SQVTM and CDR2 ANQGSEA. The DNA for the CDR3 is TGCAGCGTCGCCGGACTAGCGGGAGGGGGCTCCTACAATGAGCAGTTCTTC. Translated: CSVAGLAGGGSYNEQFF.

This clonotype has only one observation. The rearrangement joins TRBV25-1 to TRBJ1-2; 10 bases agree with TRBD1. V dropped 5 bases and J dropped 0; count of bases not matched to a gene: 6. Germline CDR1 and CDR2: MGHDK and SYGVNS. The length of the CDR3 is 16 residues. The CDR3 DNA reads as TGTGCCAGCAGTCAATCGGGGACAGGGGCTAACTATGGCTACACCTTC. It is translated as CASSQSGTGANYGYTF.

The chain has TRBV6-5 and TRBJ1-1; D uncertain. The CDR3 spans 14 residues. Germline loops: CDR1 MNHEY, CDR2 SVGAGI. V was cut by 5 bases and J by 1 base, with 11 bases left in between. CDR3 in amino acids: CASSRDWRNTEAFF. CDR3 DNA sequence: TGTGCCAGCAGTCGAGATTGGAGGAACACTGAAGCTTTCTTT.

This chain links TRBV7-9 with TRBJ2-2; 11 nucleotides align to TRBD2. Unmatched junction bases numbered 5, after V lost 4 bases and J lost 4 bases. CDR3 length: 16 amino acids. CDR1 and CDR2 (germline): SEHNR, FQNEAQ (reference sequence). CDR3 DNA: TGTGCCAGCAGCTCCCTTAGCGGGAGGGGCACCGGGGAGCTGTTTTTT. Its translation is CASSSLSGRGTGELFF.